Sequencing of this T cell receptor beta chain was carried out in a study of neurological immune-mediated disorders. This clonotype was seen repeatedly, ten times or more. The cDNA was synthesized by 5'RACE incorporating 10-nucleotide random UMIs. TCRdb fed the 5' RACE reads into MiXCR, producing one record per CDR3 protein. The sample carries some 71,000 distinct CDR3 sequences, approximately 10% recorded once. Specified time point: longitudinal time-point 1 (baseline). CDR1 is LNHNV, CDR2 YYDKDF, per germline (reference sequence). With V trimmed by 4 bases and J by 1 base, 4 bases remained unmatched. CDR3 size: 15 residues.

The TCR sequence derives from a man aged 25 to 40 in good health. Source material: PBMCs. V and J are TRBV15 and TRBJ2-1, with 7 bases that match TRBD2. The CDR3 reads CATSTSGMSYNEQFF. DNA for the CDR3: TGTGCCACCAGCACCAGCGGGATGTCCTACAATGAGCAGTTCTTC. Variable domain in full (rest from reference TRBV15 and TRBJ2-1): DAMVIQNPRYQVTQFGKPVTLSCSQTLNHNVMYWYQQKSSQAPKLLFHYYDKDFNNEADTPDNFQSRRPNTSFCFLDIRSPGLGDTAMYLCATSTSGMSYNEQFFGPGTRLTVL.